This T cell receptor (beta chain) stems from a study of shared clonotypes between healthy human individuals. Sequencing was performed with immunoSEQ multiplex PCR; in TCRdb, only in-frame clones are kept and a portion is missing. Here the sample spans roughly 1,500,000 clones, approximately 98.5% being singletons. Per germline, CDR1 MNHNY and CDR2 SVGAGI (reference sequence). The CDR3 is made up of 13 amino acids. V gave up 5 bases and J gave up 3 bases; unmatched junction bases: 0. The chain combines TRBV6-6 with TRBJ2-3; 9 bases line up with TRBD1. The sequence derives from a man under 40 in good health. The source material was naive CD4+ T cells sorted from blood. As for subset: CD45RA+ positively selected. The CDR3 loop is CASSGQGTDTQYF. CDR3 DNA sequence: TGTGCCAGCAGTGGACAGGGGACAGATACGCAGTATTTT.